Below, one T cell receptor beta chain is given with its context. At least ten counts were recorded for this clonotype. Its antigen remains undetermined. No base quality information exists; no much larger clone differs at one position. The source of the sample is a study of blood T cells in healthy people across ages (dated by TCRdb to between 2014 and 2017). Notes on the research overall: In model experiments, template switching captured roughly one uniquely barcoded TCR beta cDNA molecule for every two T cells. Age-related changes in TCR beta repertoire diversity were measured in the study by deep sequencing normalized with unique cDNA molecular identifiers. Four age groups were formed from the donors: young (average about 15 years), middle-aged (just under 40), aged (under 70) and long-lived (around 82). Two additional independent replicas of 1 million unique cDNA reads from the same blood draw were analyzed for two donors (one aged 18 to 30 and one aged 80 or older).

The donors were roughly 39 Caucasian individuals from Russia, aged 6 to 90 years, who were systemically healthy. About 10 milliliters of peripheral blood were drawn from each donor into EDTA-treated Vacutainer tubes. Ficoll-Paque density-gradient centrifugation was used to isolate PBMCs, with at least 6.5 million per sample. Trizol reagent was used to extract total RNA from the PBMCs, yielding at least 6 micrograms per sample. The percentages of naive CD45RAhigh/CD27high T cells were determined by flow cytometry on a PBMC aliquot from every donor. Study-wide conclusions, independent of this receptor: Conclusive comparison of naive and antigen-experienced compartments was prevented by the profiling of bulk unsorted PBMCs. Estimates of total diversity based on one million sequenced T cells were regarded as lower bounds and as underestimates. There was a strong correlation between observed TCR beta diversity and the percentage of naive T cells measured by flow cytometry. Observed TCR beta diversity per million T cells fell roughly linearly with age, and a significant reduction was already apparent by age around 40. Because the CMV infection status of the donors was unknown, age-related changes in expanded clonotypes may potentially have been confounded. The long-lived group showed more naive CD4+ T cells, fewer expanded clones and increased TCR diversity than the aged group, suggesting age selection.

Per the germline V gene (reference sequence), MNHNY is the CDR1 and SVGAGI is the CDR2. Measured from the cysteine to the phenylalanine, the CDR3 is 15 residues long. Only the CDR3 DNA is retained, 45 bases long and in frame from the first base. The germline ends are 13 bases apart after V is trimmed by 2 bases and J by 3 bases. The protocol used for the library was 5' RACE. Data came from an Illumina HiSeq 2500. A second PCR of roughly 7 to 12 cycles was performed with a sample-barcoded 5' primer and a J-beta primer mix. A template-switch 5' adaptor carrying 12 random nucleotides introduced a unique molecular identifier onto each TCR beta cDNA molecule. Each sample yielded at least 3 million CDR3-containing paired-end reads. All of the RNA was converted into first-strand cDNA using the Mint cDNA synthesis kit, with a TRBC-specific oligonucleotide serving as the primer. All cDNA was treated with uracil-DNA glycosylase and then went through a first 18-cycle PCR with the universal primers M1SS and BC2_uni_R. As for the authors' bioinformatics: For normalization, 1 million high-quality reads, each with a distinct molecular identifier, were randomly selected from each sample. Reads with shared molecular identifiers were discarded instead of being binned into consensus sequences. CDR3 identification, clonotype clustering and error correction used MiTCR with a Q25 quality threshold and the strictest error-elimination algorithm. Lower-bound total TCR beta diversity was estimated with a nonparametric unseen species model using Euler transformation. TCRdb reprocessing: public reads trimmed at Q25 with fastp, clones called with MiXCR, in-frame beta chains kept. Duplicate CDR3 protein sequences are folded into a single record with the most common DNA and genes. TCRdb's processing, not the authors' own work, is the source of the V and J calls. This sample holds 800,000 to 950,000 distinct CDR3 sequences; under 35% were observed only once. The ten largest clones add up to about 10% of the sample.

These data were also filed under a second study, of T cells of mothers and their children. The second investigation adds: The donors were nine systemically healthy Caucasian individuals, made up of three mothers and their six children. cDNA synthesis consumed the entire amount of extracted RNA, loaded at around 1.5 ug RNA in each 15 ul reaction. In the second PCR, sample barcodes and 2-4 random nucleotides were introduced via the M1S primer. Over 9.5 million TCR beta CDR3 reads were obtained for each mother, and millions of reads were obtained for each child. In both related and unrelated pairs, thymic selection shapes the output of TCR recombination in a similar way, with inherited differences having only a minor effect. Normalized repertoire overlap was always slightly but never significantly higher in related than unrelated mother-child pairs. With a sensitivity of approximately 100 clones per million clonotypes, no persistent microchimeric T cell clones were detected. To look for features that set related mother-child pairs apart from unrelated individuals, the researchers ran deep NGS to compare the TCR beta repertoires of mothers and children. The mean age was roughly 40 +/- 4 years for the mothers and about 12 +/- 4 years for the children. After adapters were ligated using NEBNext reagents, the libraries underwent 100+100 nt paired-end sequencing on an Illumina HiSeq 2000. Mother and child libraries were prepared a month apart and sequenced in separate runs to prevent cross-contamination. Between roughly 500,000 and 2,000,000 distinct TCR beta clonotypes were identified per donor. Naive TCR beta clonotypes were estimated from low-frequency clonotypes matched to each donor's FACS-determined naive share, without sorting.

The sequence links TRBV6-6 to TRBJ1-2; D gene: possibly TRBD1, on 5 matching bases. Sequenced input: blood. The origin of this receptor is a middle-aged woman in good health. CDR3 protein: CASSYGRGGYYGYTF. Read as DNA, the sequence is TGTGCCAGCAGTTACGGGAGGGGAGGATACTATGGCTACACCTTC.